This T cell receptor beta chain is drawn from a study of shared clonotypes between healthy human individuals. The CDR3 contains 15 residues. The V end was cut by 5 bases, the J end by 0 bases, with 12 bases between. The germline V gene encodes CDR1 SGHRS and CDR2 YFSETQ. Method: immunoSEQ multiplex PCR; TCRdb's copy keeps in-frame clones and lacks some. Found here are approximately 2,300,000 clones, less than 95% of them singletons; the top ten hold around 0.38%. The TCR originated in a young man in good health. Some clones in this sample may be carry-over from other donors' samples. The J gene is TRBJ2-1, the V gene TRBV5-1; D uncertain. Specimen: naive CD4+ T cells from PBMCs. Subset meaning: CD45RA+ positively selected. The CDR3 sequence: CASSMGLSSYNEQFF. The CDR3 DNA reads TGCGCCAGCAGTATGGGCTTGAGCTCCTACAATGAGCAGTTCTTC.